The next 23 T cell receptor beta chains were all read from a single sample in a study of T cell responses to AZD1222 COVID-19 vaccine. Clones were read by immunoSEQ multiplex PCR, and TCRdb kept only the in-frame ones, dropping some. This sample has roughly 180,000 clones, with just over 85% found just once. This sample comprised peripheral blood, obtained on day 0 of AZD1222 vaccination. The origin of the receptors is an adult in good health.

The rearrangement joins TRBV15 to TRBJ2-2; D remains unclear. The germline V gene encodes CDR1 LNHNV and CDR2 YYDKDF (reference sequence). The CDR3 contains 14 residues. V was pared by 0 bases and J by 6 bases, with 8 bases between. The chain's CDR3 is CATSRDLTPGELFF. CDR3 in DNA: TGTGCCACCAGCAGAGATTTGACCCCCGGGGAGCTGTTTTTT.

This chain joins TRBV19 and TRBJ2-3; D may be TRBD1 (5 bases). The germline CDR1 and CDR2 sequences are LNHDA and SQIVND (reference sequence). Trimming removed 1 base from V and 5 bases from J, with 13 bases in between. The CDR3 sequence is 15 residues long. CDR3 amino acids: CASSIGSTRGDTQYF. CDR3 DNA: TGTGCCAGTAGTATAGGTTCGACAAGGGGAGATACGCAGTATTTT.

This sequence joins TRBV27 and TRBJ2-7; the match to TRBD2 covers 8 bases. Germline V gene sequence: CDR1 MNHEY, CDR2 SMNVEV (reference sequence). The V gene end was trimmed by 6 bases and the J gene end by 9 bases; junction bases not matched to a gene: 13. The CDR3 covers 14 residues. The CDR3: CASSRAGEEFGQYF. The CDR3, as DNA: TGTGCCAGCAGCCGAGCGGGAGAGGAGTTCGGGCAGTACTTC.

This clone was observed a few times. V gene TRBV2 combines with J gene TRBJ2-7; TRBD2 might be the D (6 bases). The CDR3 totals 12 residues. Germline V gene data show CDR1 as SNHLY and CDR2 as FYNNEI. V was trimmed by 8 bases and J by 4 bases, leaving 12 bases between them. The CDR3 loop is CASVSGIYEQYF. The CDR3 DNA is TGTGCCAGCGTTAGCGGAATTTACGAGCAGTACTTC.

The chain combines TRBV18 with TRBJ2-1, with D tentatively TRBD2 (5 bases). There are 14 residues in the CDR3. Germline lookup yields CDR1 KGHSH and CDR2 LQKENI. Trimming cost V 11 bases and J 7 bases, with 21 bases left between them. CDR3 protein: CASFADPRGNEQFF. The CDR3 bases are TGTGCCTCCTTTGCGGACCCCCGAGGGAATGAGCAGTTCTTC.

This chain uses TRBV3-1 (or the pseudogene TRBV3-2) with TRBJ1-1; unclear D gene. The CDR3 consists of 14 residues. Looked up from germline, CDR1 is LGHDT and CDR2 is YNNKEL (reference sequence). The V and J ends lost 0 bases and 1 base respectively, with 6 bases between them. The CDR3 loop reads CASSQEPGNTEAFF. The CDR3 region has the DNA TGTGCCAGCAGCCAAGAACCAGGGAACACTGAAGCTTTCTTT.

The genes are TRBV30 and TRBJ1-6; TRBD1 is a possible D gene (5 bases). CDR3 length: 18 amino acids. The ends were cut back, 2 bases at V and 4 bases at J, with 21 bases in the middle. Germline V gene data show CDR1 as GTSNPN and CDR2 as SVGIG (reference sequence). The CDR3 protein is CAWSPPLVGTVYNSPLHF. CDR3 DNA sequence: TGTGCCTGGAGTCCGCCTCTGGTTGGGACGGTGTATAATTCACCCCTCCACTTT.

The CDR3 sequence: CASSFSASGGAQSYEQYF. Here the CDR3 DNA reads TGTGCCAGCAGTTTCTCCGCTAGCGGGGGGGCCCAGTCCTACGAGCAGTACTTC. J is TRBJ2-7 and V is TRBV27, with 12 bases aligning to TRBD2. J lost 1 base, V lost 3 bases, and 10 bases had no gene match. The CDR3 totals 18 residues. Germline V gives CDR1 MNHEY, CDR2 SMNVEV (reference sequence).

The V and J genes are TRBV9 and TRBJ2-3; 16 bases align to TRBD2. Per the germline V gene, CDR1 is SGDLS and CDR2 is YYNGEE. This CDR3 is 16 amino acids long. V dropped 5 bases and J dropped 6; count of bases not matched to a gene: 6. This chain's CDR3 is CASRKGLAGGPDTQYF. CDR3 in DNA: TGTGCCAGCAGGAAGGGACTAGCGGGGGGGCCTGATACGCAGTATTTT. Together with reference TRBV9 and TRBJ2-3, the CDR3 gives the full variable domain: DSGVTQTPKHLITATGQRVTLRCSPRSGDLSVYWYQQSLDQGLQFLIQYYNGEERAKGNILERFSAQQFPDLHSELNLSSLELGDSALYFCASRKGLAGGPDTQYFGPGTRLTVL.

The chain combines TRBV7-6 with TRBJ2-5; D is unresolved. Germline loops: CDR1 SGHVS, CDR2 FNYEAQ. The CDR3 extends over 14 amino acids. V lost 4 bases, J lost 2 bases, and 11 bases lay in between. The CDR3 DNA sequence: TGTGCCAGCAGCTCCCGCAACAGACAAGAGACCCAGTACTTC. Translation gives CASSSRNRQETQYF.

This sequence joins TRBV19 and TRBJ2-7; maybe TRBD2 (5 bases). This CDR3 contains 12 residues. V lost 9 bases and J 5 bases, leaving 14 bases between the germline ends. CDR1 is LNHDA and CDR2 is SQIVND in the germline V gene (reference sequence). The CDR3: CASRTGGNEQYF. As DNA, the CDR3 is TGTGCCAGCCGGACCGGAGGTAACGAGCAGTACTTC.

This chain joins TRBV19 and TRBJ1-1; D remains ambiguous. Germline CDR1 and CDR2: LNHDA and SQIVND (reference sequence). The length of the CDR3 is 14 residues. V was trimmed by 3 bases and J by 2 bases, leaving 10 bases between them. CDR3 sequence: CASSIAARNTEAFF. The CDR3 DNA is TGTGCCAGTAGTATTGCGGCCAGAAACACTGAAGCTTTCTTT.

J is TRBJ2-1 and V is TRBV10-2, with 9 bases identical to TRBD2. The length of the CDR3 is 13 residues. The trim removed 4 bases at V and 8 bases at J, leaving 3 bases unmatched. The germline CDR1 and CDR2 sequences are WSHSY and SAAADI. CDR3 nucleotides: TGCGCCAGCAGTGTACTAGCGGGTTATGAGCAGTTCTTC. This gives the protein CASSVLAGYEQFF.

This chain links TRBV29-1 with TRBJ1-1; 9 bases agree with TRBD1. Per germline, CDR1 SQVTM and CDR2 ANQGSEA. The CDR3 is 13 amino acids. V lost 5 bases to trimming and J lost 5 bases; unmatched junction nucleotides: 6. The DNA of the CDR3 is TGCAGCGTTACACAGGGGGCTGGGACTGAAGCTTTCTTT. Encoded protein: CSVTQGAGTEAFF.

This chain connects TRBV5-5 to TRBJ2-1; 8 bases line up with TRBD1. CDR3 size: 15 residues. J gave up 4 bases and V 4 bases, and 7 bases lay outside the gene matches. Germline-derived CDR1 and CDR2 are SGHKS and YYEKEE (reference sequence). The CDR3, as DNA: TGTGCCAGCAGCCCCCGGGACAGGAGTTACAATGAGCAGTTCTTC. This encodes CASSPRDRSYNEQFF.

This clone is a singleton in its sample. This chain connects TRBV4-1 to TRBJ2-6; D remains ambiguous. CDR3 size: 15 residues. Trimming cost V 1 base and J 1 base, with 5 bases left between them. Looked up from germline, CDR1 is MGHRA and CDR2 is YSYEKL. CDR3 sequence reads: CASSQAPSGANVLTF. CDR3 sequence (DNA): TGCGCCAGCAGCCAAGCCCCTTCTGGGGCCAACGTCCTGACTTTC.

This clone was seen once. One end of the junction fails to match germline, which may point to a read error. This specimen includes other DNA sequences encoding the same CDR3. V is TRBV28 and J is TRBJ1-4; 11 nucleotides line up with TRBD1. The CDR3 contains 15 residues. Germline V gene data show CDR1 as MDHEN and CDR2 as SYDVKM. CDR3 bases: TGTGCCAGCAGTGGACAGGGGGCAACAAATGAAAAACTGTTTTTT. Protein product: CASSGQGATNEKLFF. Full variable domain (remainder filled in from reference TRBV28 and TRBJ1-4): DVKVTQSSRYLVKRTGEKVFLECVQDMDHENMFWYRQDPGLGLRLIYFSYDVKMKEKGDIPEGYSVSREKKERFSLILESASTNQTSMYLCASSGQGATNEKLFFGSGTQLSVL.

The V and J genes are TRBV30 and TRBJ1-2; no firm D call. The CDR3 loop spans 13 amino acids. The germline gives CDR1 GTSNPN, CDR2 SVGIG (reference sequence). The V end lost 2 bases, the J end lost 5 bases, and 12 bases lay between the germline ends. CDR3 amino acids: CAWSPRASYGYTF. The CDR3, as DNA: TGTGCCTGGAGTCCCCGGGCTTCGTATGGCTACACCTTC.

This chain connects TRBV5-8 to TRBJ2-1, with TRBD2 matching 10 bases. Germline lookup yields CDR1 SGHTS and CDR2 YDEGEE. Germline trimming cut 5 bases from V and 3 bases from J; bases unmatched to any gene: 8. The CDR3 totals 16 residues. The CDR3 loop is CASSPAGGIFYNEQFF. DNA for the CDR3: TGTGCCAGCAGTCCAGCGGGGGGGATTTTCTACAATGAGCAGTTCTTC.

The J gene is TRBJ2-1, the V gene TRBV5-1; a possible D gene is TRBD2 (5 bases). Looked up from germline, CDR1 is SGHRS and CDR2 is YFSETQ. V lost 4 bases and J 6 bases, leaving 14 bases between the germline ends. The CDR3 runs to 14 residues. The CDR3 region has the DNA TGCGCCAGCAGCCAATCTTTCAGCGGCAATGAGCAGTTCTTC. Translating gives CASSQSFSGNEQFF.

This clone appeared a few times. V is TRBV14 and J is TRBJ1-2, with D perhaps matching TRBD1 (5 bases). V lost 4 bases and J 4 bases, leaving 13 bases between the germline ends. Germline V gene lookup returns CDR1 SGHDN and CDR2 FVKESK. This CDR3 has 14 amino acids. As DNA, the CDR3 is TGTGCCAGCAGCCCCCCAGGGTATGGCTATGGCTACACCTTC. Its translation is CASSPPGYGYGYTF. Together with reference TRBV14 and TRBJ1-2, the CDR3 gives the full variable domain: EAGVTQFPSHSVIEKGQTVTLRCDPISGHDNLYWYRRVMGKEIKFLLHFVKESKQDESGMPNNRFLAERTGGTYSTLKVQPAELEDSGVYFCASSPPGYGYGYTFGSGTRLTVV.

The chain combines TRBV4-3 with TRBJ2-5, with 9 bases lining up with TRBD2. The CDR3 loop spans 16 amino acids. V lost 4 bases and J lost 2; bases outside the gene matches: 8. Germline CDR1 is LGHNA and CDR2 is YSLEER. The CDR3 nucleotides read TGCGCCAGCAGCCCTAGCGGGGCGGGGAGGCAAGAGACCCAGTACTTC. This codes for CASSPSGAGRQETQYF.

CDR3 sequence (DNA): TGTGCCAGCACCCCGGGGGGGGCTGTAACTAATGAAAAACTGTTTTTT. This sequence encodes CASTPGGAVTNEKLFF. J is TRBJ1-4 and V is TRBV4-2; D might be TRBD1 (6 bases). Germline V gene lookup returns CDR1 LGHNA and CDR2 YNFKEQ. V lost 7 bases, J lost 1 base, and 16 bases lay in between. CDR3 length: 16 residues.